The T cell receptor (beta chain) under discussion was sequenced for a study of CD8+CD57+ T cells in acquired aplastic anemia. Study summary: Recorded DNA amounts for sorted CD4+ and CD8+ cells had an average of around 3 ug.

This clonotype was recorded many times. Its cognate antigen is unknown. Overall study results and limits: Patients had under 30 CD8+ CDR3 sequences in common with controls (the shared set).

It was genomic DNA that served as the template for profiling TCR beta VDJ and CDR3. Each CDR3 protein gets one entry after TCRdb re-called the reads with MiXCR. Counted here are about 190,000 distinct CDR3 sequences, 54% occurring once; the ten biggest clones make up about 15%. The germline CDR1 and CDR2 sequences are SGHVS and FQNEAQ. Deletions cut 3 bases from V and 3 bases from J, with 14 bases between. This CDR3 is 15 amino acids long. The material sequenced was sorted CD4+, CD8+, or CD8+CD57+ T cells (not recorded which) from PBMCs. The TCR sequence derives from a human donor in good health, serving as a control. J is TRBJ1-1 and V is TRBV7-8; D is possibly TRBD1 (5 bases). Here the CDR3 DNA reads TGTGCCAGCAGCTTTGGGGATCCCAGGGACACTGAAGCTTTCTTT. Protein sequence: CASSFGDPRDTEAFF.